This TCR beta chain derives from a study of control samples from healthy donors and cancer patients. Trimming shortened V by 4 bases and J by 0 bases, and 11 bases separated the two germline ends. This CDR3 region has 16 residues. Germline CDR1 is SGHDT and CDR2 is YYEEEE. TCRdb's copy holds only in-frame clones and misses some; the assay was immunoSEQ multiplex PCR. Found here are 80,000 to 100,000 clones, about 91% of them singletons; the top ten hold 12% to 15%. The sequenced material came from blood. This chain joins TRBV5-6 and TRBJ2-6; D gene ambiguous. The source is a man younger than 45 in good health. CDR3 amino acids: CASSPAHLSGANVLTF. CDR3 nucleotide sequence: TGTGCCAGCAGCCCCGCCCATCTCTCTGGGGCCAACGTCCTGACTTTC.